This T cell receptor (beta chain) originates from a study of blood T cell repertoires in COVID-19. Study-wide background: Acute and convalescent COVID-19 specimens originated in the United States, Italy and Spain.

Original processing methods: Reference gene primers were amplified, and this amplification served to estimate nucleated cell counts. The assay was immunoSEQ multiplex PCR, and TCRdb's table has in-frame clones only and misses some. The V and J calls and the clone size are those of that table, but D and trimming were determined from the DNA. The sample consists of fewer than 700,000 clones, roughly 89% of them appearing once. Trimming removed 6 bases from V and 1 base from J, with 9 bases in between. CDR3 size: 13 residues. Germline V lookup: CDR1 KGHSH, CDR2 LQKENI. The sequencing sample was made of peripheral blood. The chain combines TRBV18 with TRBJ2-5; D is ambiguous. The TCR comes from a woman in her forties or fifties with COVID-19, enrolled during active disease. The CDR3 DNA is TGTGCCAGCTCCCGAAGCCTCCAAGAGACCCAGTACTTC. This sequence encodes CASSRSLQETQYF.